This T cell receptor (beta chain) emerged from a study of T-cell memory formation after mild COVID-19. This clonotype was observed a few times. What it binds is not known. Study-level findings and limits: Later expanders leaned CD4+, whereas day 15 to 85 contracting clones were balanced CD4/CD8. Shrinking CD4+ clones resided mostly in CM and EM, and CD8+ ones in EMRA.

Germline V gives CDR1 MDHEN, CDR2 SYDVKM. The CDR3 runs to 16 residues. Trimming removed 3 bases at V and 2 bases at J, with 16 bases between. cDNA libraries for TCR alpha and TCR beta, carrying sample barcodes and UMIs, came from 5'RACE with constant-segment primers. TCRdb reprocessed the 5' RACE reads with MiXCR, giving one entry per CDR3 protein. The sample lists about 190,000 distinct CDR3 sequences, about 17% seen once, with 2.4% in the top ten. The V gene is TRBV28, the J gene TRBJ1-1, with D possibly TRBD1 on 6 matching bases. The TCR comes from an adult woman who had mild COVID-19 (a few samples of this study predate the infection). Cell type and time point are not known. The material sequenced was PBMCs or a T cell subset sorted from them (not recorded which). In DNA, the CDR3 is TGTGCCAGCAGTTTCTTGGGGGCTATGGGAAACACTGAAGCTTTCTTT. Translating gives CASSFLGAMGNTEAFF.